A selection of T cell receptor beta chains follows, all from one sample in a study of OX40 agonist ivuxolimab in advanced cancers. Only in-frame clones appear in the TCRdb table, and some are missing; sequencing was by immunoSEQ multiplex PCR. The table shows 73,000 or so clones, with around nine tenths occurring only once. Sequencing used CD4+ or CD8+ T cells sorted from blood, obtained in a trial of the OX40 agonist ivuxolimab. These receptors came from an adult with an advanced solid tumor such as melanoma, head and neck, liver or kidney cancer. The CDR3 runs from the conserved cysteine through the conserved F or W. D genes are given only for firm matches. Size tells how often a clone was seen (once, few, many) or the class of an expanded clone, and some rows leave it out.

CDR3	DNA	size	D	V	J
CATSQGAGTEAFF	TGTGCCACCAGCCAGGGGGCGGGGACTGAAGCTTTCTTT	.	TRBD1	TRBV27	TRBJ1-1
CASSAVLRRNTEAFF	TGTGCCAGCAGCGCCGTGCTACGGAGGAACACTGAAGCTTTCTTT	.	.	TRBV9	TRBJ1-1
CASSAPGQRMDTQYF	TGCGCCAGCAGCGCGCCGGGACAGAGAATGGATACGCAGTATTTT	.	TRBD1	TRBV5-1	TRBJ2-3
CASSEALGGGNQPQHF	TGTGCCAGCAGTGAAGCGCTTGGAGGGGGGAATCAGCCCCAGCATTTT	.	.	TRBV6-1	TRBJ1-5
CASSSDYGYTF	TGTGCCAGCAGTTCCGACTATGGCTACACCTTC	.	.	TRBV28	TRBJ1-2
CASSYRGPKQYF	TGTGCCAGCAGTTACAGGGGGCCGAAGCAGTACTTC	.	TRBD1	TRBV28	TRBJ2-7
CASSSEMNTEAFF	TGTGCCAGCAGCTCGGAGATGAACACTGAAGCTTTCTTT	.	.	TRBV7-6	TRBJ1-1
CASRADSSNQPQHF	TGTGCCAGCAGAGCAGACAGTAGCAATCAGCCCCAGCATTTT	.	.	TRBV6-5	TRBJ1-5
CAWGHGSNTIYF	TGTGCCTGGGGACACGGTTCAAACACCATATATTTT	.	.	TRBV30	TRBJ1-3
CASSFRFYEQYF	TGTGCCAGCAGTTTCAGATTCTACGAGCAGTACTTC	.	.	TRBV28	TRBJ2-7
CASSTGVRGRDTQYF	TGTGCCAGCAGCACCGGAGTAAGGGGGAGAGATACGCAGTATTTT	.	.	TRBV7-8	TRBJ2-3
CASSLTGVSTDTQYF	TGTGCCAGCAGCTTAACGGGAGTAAGCACAGATACGCAGTATTTT	.	.	TRBV5-4	TRBJ2-3
CASSTTGTTYEQYF	TGTGCCAGCAGCACCACCGGGACTACCTACGAGCAGTACTTC	.	TRBD2	TRBV5-4	TRBJ2-7
CASSVGRSTDTQYF	TGTGCCAGCAGCGTAGGAAGGAGCACAGATACGCAGTATTTT	.	.	TRBV9	TRBJ2-3
CASSPGAANEQFF	TGTGCCAGCAGCCCAGGGGCCGCGAATGAGCAGTTCTTC	few	.	TRBV14	TRBJ2-1
CAWSVSGGAAEQYF	TGTGCCTGGAGTGTAAGCGGGGGGGCCGCCGAGCAGTACTTC	.	TRBD2	TRBV30	TRBJ2-7
CASSLSWAGSYGYTF	TGTGCCAGCAGTTTATCATGGGCAGGGTCCTATGGCTACACCTTC	.	.	TRBV27	TRBJ1-2
CASSRRQGYTGELFF	TGTGCCAGCAGCCGTCGACAGGGCTACACCGGGGAGCTGTTTTTT	.	TRBD1	TRBV27	TRBJ2-2
CASSRDRNNQPQHF	TGTGCCAGCAGCCGGGACAGGAACAATCAGCCCCAGCATTTT	few	TRBD1	TRBV2	TRBJ1-5
CATSRDGASYEQYF	TGTGCCACCAGCAGAGATGGGGCTTCCTACGAGCAGTACTTC	.	.	TRBV15	TRBJ2-7
CASSLQARREQYF	TGTGCCAGCAGCTTGCAGGCTAGAAGGGAGCAGTACTTC	.	.	TRBV5-6	TRBJ2-7
CASSVEVTTSTDTQYF	TGTGCCAGCAGCGTAGAAGTAACAACTAGCACAGATACGCAGTATTTT	.	.	TRBV9	TRBJ2-3
CASSSPTRSGTEAFF	TGTGCCAGCAGTTCCCCGACCCGATCGGGTACTGAAGCTTTCTTT	.	.	TRBV6-5	TRBJ1-1
CASSVVYSYNEQFF	TGTGCCAGCAGCGTAGTTTACAGCTACAATGAGCAGTTCTTC	.	.	TRBV9	TRBJ2-1
CASSSPGGEEDTQYF	TGTGCCAGCAGTTCCCCCGGGGGTGAGGAAGATACGCAGTATTTT	.	.	TRBV28	TRBJ2-3
CASSPPRGTGDSDEQYF	TGTGCCAGCTCACCACCGCGGGGGACAGGGGATAGCGACGAGCAGTACTTC	.	TRBD1	TRBV18	TRBJ2-7
CAILEAGDDYGYTF	TGCGCCATCCTGGAGGCGGGCGACGACTATGGCTACACCTTC	few	.	TRBV10-1	TRBJ1-2
CASSPPGQGAYGYTF	TGTGCCAGCTCTCCCCCCGGCCAGGGGGCCTATGGCTACACCTTC	once	TRBD1	TRBV18	TRBJ1-2